A single sample gave rise to the 15 T cell receptor beta chains below, sequenced in a study of T cell clonality in common variable immunodeficiency. Generated by immunoSEQ multiplex PCR, the TCRdb table keeps only in-frame clones and is missing some. The sample was found to contain over 55,000 clones, and every one recurs. Sequencing was done on a sample of peripheral blood mononuclear cells. The receptors stem from a person between 18 and 70 years old in good health.

This clone was recorded at least ten times. Coverage ceases 3 residues before the CDR3 finishes, and the germline J gene fills in the end. V is TRBV5-1 and J is TRBJ2-1; D possibly corresponds to TRBD2 (6 bases). Per the germline V gene, CDR1 is SGHRS and CDR2 is YFSETQ. The CDR3 spans 18 residues. The ends were cut back, 0 bases at V and 0 bases at J, with 16 bases in the middle. This CDR3 reads CASSLAKVGGRSYNEQFF. The DNA read from the CDR3 is TGCGCCAGCAGCTTGGCCAAGGTCGGGGGACGCTCCTACAATGAG.

This clone was counted many times. The read is 3 residues too short to cover the CDR3 end, so that end is filled in from the germline J gene. The rearrangement joins TRBV15 to TRBJ2-1; the match to TRBD2 covers 12 bases. The CDR3 is made up of 18 amino acids. After removal of 8 bases from V and 0 bases from J, the junction contained 11 bases not matched to a gene. CDR1 and CDR2 (germline): LNHNV, YYDKDF (reference sequence). This CDR3 is CATSRGPTSGSSYNEQFF. The DNA read from the CDR3 is TGTGCCACCTCCCGAGGCCCGACTAGCGGGAGCTCCTACAATGAG. The full variable domain, with the rest looked up from reference TRBV15 and TRBJ2-1, is DAMVIQNPRYQVTQFGKPVTLSCSQTLNHNVMYWYQQKSSQAPKLLFHYYDKDFNNEADTPDNFQSRRPNTSFCFLDIRSPGLGDTAMYLCATSRGPTSGSSYNEQFFGPGTRLTVL.

This clone has at least ten counts. With the read ending 3 residues before the CDR3 end, the germline J gene is used to fill in that end. This rearrangement joins TRBV7-2 to TRBJ2-1; D is perhaps TRBD1 (6 bases). Per germline, CDR1 SGHTA and CDR2 FQGNSA. V lost 4 bases, J lost 2 bases, and 12 bases lay in between. The length of the CDR3 is 15 residues. CDR3 DNA, as far as it was read: TGTGCCAGCAGCTCCAGACAGGTTCCCTACAATGAG. It encodes CASSSRQVPYNE. In full, the CDR3 reads CASSSRQVPYNEQFF.

In this sample, this clone turned up a few times. The CDR3 end falls 3 residues outside the read, so it is completed with the germline J gene. V is TRBV5-8 and J is TRBJ2-7; 10 bases line up with TRBD1. CDR3 length: 15 residues. In germline, CDR1 is SGHTS, CDR2 YDEGEE. V shed 5 bases and J 3 bases; nucleotides not matched to a gene: 8. CDR3 DNA (partial): TGTGCCAGCAGACTCGGGACAGGGGTTGGCTACGAG. Translating it yields CASRLGTGVGYE. In full, the CDR3 reads CASRLGTGVGYEQYF.

This clone was counted ten times or more. The DNA ends 3 residues before the CDR3 does, and the rest of the CDR3 is filled in from the germline J gene. The chain links TRBV20-1 to TRBJ1-4; the match to TRBD1 covers 7 bases. Germline V CDR1 and CDR2: DFQATT, SNEGSKA (reference sequence). The CDR3 has 15 residues. J gave up 4 bases and V 3 bases, and 8 bases lay outside the gene matches. The CDR3 protein is CSASPTGDDNEKLFF. The covered CDR3 bases are TGCAGTGCTAGCCCCACAGGGGATGATAATGAAAAA.

Turning to this clone: The read stops 3 residues short of the end of the CDR3; the missing end is completed from the germline J gene. The J gene is TRBJ1-2, the V gene TRBV30; D is undetermined. The CDR3 runs 15 residues. From germline, CDR1 is GTSNPN and CDR2 SVGIG (reference sequence). This chain's CDR3 is CAWRLAGSGSYDYTF. The sequenced part of the CDR3 DNA is TGTGCCTGGAGACTAGCTGGTAGTGGGTCCTACGAC.

This clone came up a few times. The CDR3 end is not reached by the read, which stops 3 residues before it; the germline J gene fills it in. V gene TRBV18 combines with J gene TRBJ1-2; TRBD1 matches at 12 bases. Germline CDR1 and CDR2: KGHSH and LQKENI. The CDR3 consists of 15 residues. CDR3 in amino acids: CASSRGQGASYDYTF. The CDR3 DNA, read in part, is TGTGCCAGCTCACGGGGACAGGGGGCAAGCTACGAC. Drawing the rest from reference TRBV18 and TRBJ1-2, the complete variable domain is NAGVMQNPRHLVRRRGQEARLRCSPMKGHSHVYWYRQLPEEGLKFMVYLQKENIIDESGMPKERFSAEFPKEGPSILRIQQVVRGDSAAYFCASSRGQGASYDYTFGSGTRLTVV.

This clone was seen many times. The sequenced fragment ends 3 residues before the CDR3 boundary, so the rest is inferred from the germline J gene. V and J are TRBV5-8 and TRBJ2-5; 7 bases fit TRBD2. The CDR3 has 14 amino acids. V lost 0 bases to trimming and J lost 3 bases; unmatched junction nucleotides: 2. Germline assignment: CDR1 SGHTS and CDR2 YDEGEE. The CDR3 loop is CASSLVGGKETQYF. CDR3 DNA (partial): TGTGCCAGCAGCTTGGTCGGGGGGAAAGAGACC.

This clone was counted at least ten times. The read finishes 3 residues shy of the CDR3 end, and the germline J gene is used to complete it. The gene calls are TRBV5-4 and TRBJ2-5, with 11 bases identical to TRBD1. V gave up 6 bases and J gave up 5 bases; unmatched junction bases: 6. CDR1 is SGHNT, CDR2 YYREEE, per germline (reference sequence). This CDR3 region has 14 residues. This CDR3 is CASKRTGGKETQYF. CDR3 bases read: TGTGCCAGCAAGCGGACAGGGGGCAAGGAGACC. Variable domain in full (rest from reference TRBV5-4 and TRBJ2-5): ETGVTQSPTHLIKTRGQQVTLRCSSQSGHNTVSWYQQALGQGPQFIFQYYREEENGRGNFPPRFSGLQFPNYSSELNVNALELDDSALYLCASKRTGGKETQYFGPGTRLLVL.

In this sample, this clone turned up many times. Read coverage stops 3 residues before the CDR3 terminus; the germline J gene supplies the remainder. The rearrangement uses TRBV5-1 and TRBJ2-3, with TRBD1 as a possible D gene (5 bases). Trimming cost V 2 bases and J 0 bases, with 13 bases left between them. This CDR3 comprises 16 residues. Germline V CDR1 and CDR2: SGHRS, YFSETQ. The sequenced part of the CDR3 DNA is TGCGCCAGCAGCTTCCAAGGGGCAGCTAGCACAGATACG. Protein product: CASSFQGAASTDT. The CDR3 reads in full as CASSFQGAASTDTQYF.

This clone was detected many times. The read gets to within 3 residues of the CDR3 end, and the germline J gene fills in the rest. This chain links TRBV7-9 with TRBJ1-2; no reliable D call. Germline V CDR1 and CDR2: SEHNR, FQNEAQ (reference sequence). Trimming pared 5 bases from V and 2 bases from J, leaving 15 bases between. This CDR3 comprises 15 residues. CDR3 residues: CASSQLAIPNYGYTF. CDR3 DNA, as far as it was read: TGTGCCAGCAGCCAACTTGCAATTCCCAACTATGGC.

The table lists this clone with many counts. The read ends 3 residues shy of where the CDR3 ends; the end is completed using the germline J gene. The genes are TRBV2 and TRBJ1-5; D call uncertain. V was trimmed by 6 bases and J by 4 bases, leaving 19 bases between them. The CDR3 spans 16 residues. Germline V gene lookup returns CDR1 SNHLY and CDR2 FYNNEI. CDR3 DNA (partial): TGTGCCAGCAGGATAAGCGGGCAGACCAGAAATCAGCCC. Translation gives CASRISGQTRNQP. The entire CDR3 reads CASRISGQTRNQPQHF.

This clone was counted ten times or more. The read terminates 3 residues before the CDR3 end, so the remaining end is supplied by the germline J gene. The rearrangement uses TRBV5-6 and TRBJ2-7; TRBD2 matches at 8 bases. The CDR3 contains 15 residues. The J segment lost 0 bases and the V segment lost 3 bases, leaving 5 bases of the junction unmatched. Germline loops: CDR1 SGHDT, CDR2 YYEEEE. The DNA read from the CDR3 is TGTGCCAGCAGCTACAAGACTAGCGACTCCTACGAG. This codes for CASSYKTSDSYE. From start to end, the CDR3 is CASSYKTSDSYEQYF.

This clone was observed many times. The CDR3 is cut off 3 residues early in the read; its end comes from the germline J gene. The chain uses TRBV20-1 and TRBJ2-3; 8 positions agree with TRBD2. The germline V gene encodes CDR1 DFQATT and CDR2 SNEGSKA (reference sequence). CDR3 size: 16 residues. J lost 4 bases, V lost 0 bases, and 9 bases had no gene match. Here the CDR3 reads CSARDLGGRYADTQYF. Partial CDR3 DNA: TGCAGTGCTAGAGATCTTGGCGGGAGGTACGCAGATACG.

This clone has ten or more counts. The sequence runs out 3 residues before the end of the CDR3; the remainder is reconstructed from the germline J gene. V and J are TRBV4-2 and TRBJ2-3, with 10 bases fitting TRBD2. Germline loops: CDR1 LGHNA, CDR2 YNFKEQ. The CDR3 spans 18 residues. With V trimmed by 1 base and J by 0 bases, 7 bases remained unmatched. The CDR3 spells CASSQVSLAGGSTDTQYF. Partial CDR3 DNA: TGTGCCAGCAGCCAAGTATCTTTAGCGGGAGGAAGCACAGATACG.